This passage covers 4 T cell receptor beta chains from one sample sequenced in a study of shared clonotypes between healthy human individuals (dated by TCRdb to about 2020). The library was built by means of the immunoSEQ multiplex PCR assay. TCRdb's version of the immuneACCESS table is confined to in-frame rearrangements and falls short of the full clone set. An unresolved V gene accounts for under half of the shortfall where checked; the remainder is of unknown origin. In this sample the table shows roughly 500,000 clones, over 65% of which occur a single time. The ten largest account for under 15% of the sample. The sequencing sample was made of PBMCs. These receptors were taken from a woman aged 40 to 50 in good health. Some clones in this sample may be carry-over from other donors' samples.

This clone was seen only a few times. V usage is TRBV2 and J usage is TRBJ1-5; D call uncertain. From germline, CDR1 is SNHLY and CDR2 FYNNEI. The CDR3 runs to 12 residues. V dropped 7 bases and J dropped 6 bases, with 10 bases sitting between them. In DNA, the CDR3 is TGTGCCAGCAAGGGTACGTTTCAGCCCCAGCATTTT. This encodes CASKGTFQPQHF.

As to this clone: At one end the junction does not follow the germline gene, possibly because of a read error. V gene TRBV7-9 combines with J gene TRBJ2-7; no clear D gene. The CDR3 runs 17 residues. The germline V gene encodes CDR1 SEHNR and CDR2 FQNEAQ (reference sequence). In DNA form, the CDR3 reads TGTGCCAGCAGCTTAGCGCTGGGATTTTCTACCTCCAACGAGCAGTACTTC. It is translated as CASSLALGFSTSNEQYF.

In its sample, this clone was seen many times. The V and J genes are TRBV5-1 and TRBJ2-2; D is perhaps TRBD1 or TRBD2 (5 bases each). The CDR3 contains 14 residues. The V gene's germline CDR1 is SGHRS and CDR2 YFSETQ. V was shortened by 2 bases and J by 3 bases, with 8 bases between the two germline ends. Here the CDR3 reads CASSLGEYTGELFF. In nucleotides, the CDR3 is TGCGCCAGCAGCTTAGGGGAGTACACCGGGGAGCTGTTTTTT.

The gene calls are TRBV27 and TRBJ2-7; 9 bases are shared with TRBD1. This CDR3 has 15 amino acids. In germline, CDR1 is MNHEY, CDR2 SMNVEV (reference sequence). J lost 5 bases, V lost 5 bases, and 10 bases had no gene match. Here the CDR3 DNA reads TGTGCCAGCAGTCCTCAACAGGGGGCAATCCACGAGCAGTACTTC. This translates into CASSPQQGAIHEQYF.